These 30 T cell receptor beta chains were all obtained from the same sample, sequenced in a study of naive and memory T cell subsets. Study-wide findings and caveats: A few larger clonotypes appeared in naive repertoires, especially CD8, possibly memory cells re-expressing CD45RA.

Two oligonucleotides, mixed equimolar, formed the beta constant-region primer covering TRBC1 and TRBC2. Four rounds of PCR amplified the ligated cDNA using nested alpha and beta constant-region primers plus SP2. TCRdb called the UMI-ligation and nested PCR reads again in MiXCR, with one record for every CDR3 protein. The repertoire holds roughly 100,000 distinct CDR3 sequences, with approximately 15% as singletons. No antigen has been identified for these receptors. The specimen sequenced was naive CD8+ T cells from blood. Every receptor here comes from a human donor in good health.

This clonotype was found a few times. The V and J genes are TRBV6-6 and TRBJ1-4, with D perhaps TRBD1 (6 bases). CDR1 is MNHNY, CDR2 SVGAGI, per germline (reference sequence). The CDR3 runs 16 residues. The V and J ends lost 7 bases and 10 bases respectively, with 25 bases between them. The CDR3 reads CASIQTGMRADGKLFF. Here the CDR3 DNA reads TGTGCCAGCATTCAAACAGGGATGCGGGCAGATGGAAAACTGTTTTTT.

The table lists this clonotype with a few counts. The chain couples TRBV20-1 to TRBJ2-7; possibly TRBD1 or TRBD2 for D (6 bases each). This CDR3 comprises 15 residues. V was clipped by 0 bases and J by 0 bases, with 12 bases between them. Germline V gene sequence: CDR1 DFQATT, CDR2 SNEGSKA (reference sequence). CDR3 nucleotides: TGCAGTGCTAGAGATATGGGGGGCGTCTCCTACGAGCAGTACTTC. As protein: CSARDMGGVSYEQYF.

V gene TRBV12-3 or TRBV12-4 combines with J gene TRBJ1-4; TRBD1 aligns across 8 bases. V trimming: 6 bases; J trimming: 7 bases; junction bases outside the gene matches: 10. The CDR3 spans 15 residues. CDR3 region: CASSQWGQVGEKLFF. The CDR3 nucleotides read TGTGCCAGCAGCCAATGGGGACAGGTCGGTGAAAAACTGTTTTTT.

At least ten counts were recorded for this clonotype. V is TRBV10-3 and J is TRBJ1-5; D unresolved. Germline V lookup: CDR1 ENHRY, CDR2 SYGVKD. The CDR3 consists of 13 residues. The ends were cut back, 2 bases at V and 9 bases at J, with 11 bases in the middle. The chain's CDR3 is CAISEALGSPQHF. CDR3 sequence (DNA): TGTGCCATCAGTGAGGCCTTAGGGTCGCCCCAGCATTTT.

The V call is TRBV12-3 or TRBV12-4, the J call TRBJ2-7, with TRBD2 matching over 8 bases. The V segment lost 3 bases and the J segment 0 bases; nucleotides outside the gene matches: 4. The CDR3 is made up of 15 amino acids. The CDR3 loop reads CASSFSGVPSYEQYF. CDR3 nucleotide sequence: TGTGCCAGCAGTTTTAGCGGGGTGCCCTCCTACGAGCAGTACTTC.

In its sample, this clonotype was seen a few times. The rearrangement uses TRBV20-1 and TRBJ2-7; D perhaps matches TRBD2 (6 bases). The germline CDR1 and CDR2 sequences are DFQATT and SNEGSKA (reference sequence). V lost 0 bases and J lost 6, with 9 bases in between. CDR3 length: 12 amino acids. The CDR3 DNA is TGCAGTGCTAGAGAGGGGGGTCCCGAGCAGTACTTC. The encoded protein is CSAREGGPEQYF.

This chain joins TRBV20-1 and TRBJ1-1; 12 nucleotides line up with TRBD1. Germline V gene data show CDR1 as DFQATT and CDR2 as SNEGSKA (reference sequence). This CDR3 has 15 amino acids. The V and J ends lost 5 bases and 7 bases, in that order; junction bases with no gene match: 11. For the CDR3, the DNA is TGCAGTGCTGCCGGGACAGGGGGCAGGGGACTTGAAGCTTTCTTT. Translated, it gives CSAAGTGGRGLEAFF.

This clonotype was seen many times. The chain recombines TRBV7-6 with TRBJ2-5; tentative D call: TRBD1 (5 bases). Trimming left V 10 bases short and J 3 bases short, with 21 bases between. The germline V gene has CDR1 SGHVS and CDR2 FNYEAQ. This CDR3 has 15 residues. CDR3 amino acids: CANSIQRQKKETQYF. CDR3 sequence (DNA): TGTGCCAACTCGATTCAGAGACAGAAAAAAGAGACCCAGTACTTC.

The V and J genes are TRBV29-1 and TRBJ2-1; D possibly corresponds to TRBD2 (5 bases). Per germline, CDR1 SQVTM and CDR2 ANQGSEA. V lost 4 bases, J lost 3 bases, and 13 bases lay in between. The CDR3 contains 14 residues. The CDR3 sequence is CSVASLANYNEQFF. The CDR3, as DNA: TGCAGCGTTGCGTCGCTAGCCAACTACAATGAGCAGTTCTTC.

This clonotype was recorded many times. This chain uses TRBV6-6 with TRBJ1-2; D is unresolved. CDR3 length equals 13 residues. From germline, CDR1 is MNHNY and CDR2 SVGAGI (reference sequence). In DNA form, the CDR3 reads TGTGCTGTACTCCGCGAGGTGGGCTATGGCTACACCTTC. As protein: CAVLREVGYGYTF.

The table lists this clonotype with many counts. The V call is TRBV29-1, the J call TRBJ1-1; perhaps TRBD1 as D (5 bases). This CDR3 region has 12 residues. The V end was cut by 3 bases, the J end by 0 bases, with 5 bases between. Germline V gene data show CDR1 as SQVTM and CDR2 as ANQGSEA. Here the CDR3 DNA reads TGCAGCGTTGAGGGGCTGAACACTGAAGCTTTCTTT. The encoded protein is CSVEGLNTEAFF.

The CDR3 DNA follows: TGTGCCAGCAGCGTAGAGGGGACTAGCGGGGCAGGAGGAGATACGCAGTATTTT. Translating gives CASSVEGTSGAGGDTQYF. V is TRBV9 and J is TRBJ2-3, with 13 nucleotides matching TRBD2. V shed 0 bases, J shed 5 bases, and the junction held 9 bases outside the gene matches. Per the germline V gene, CDR1 is SGDLS and CDR2 is YYNGEE. The CDR3 has 18 residues.

A single count supports this clonotype. The chain uses TRBV12-3 or TRBV12-4 and TRBJ1-5; D is unresolved. The CDR3 is made up of 14 amino acids. V lost 8 bases and J 4 bases, leaving 15 bases between the germline ends. The DNA of the CDR3 is TGTGCCAGCGGAGGGATAACCGCTAATCAGCCCCAGCATTTT. Translating gives CASGGITANQPQHF.

This clonotype was picked up a small number of times. The chain recombines TRBV29-1 with TRBJ2-7; 9 bases fit TRBD1. Germline CDR1 reads SQVTM; CDR2 reads ANQGSEA. This CDR3 region has 15 residues. J lost 7 bases, V lost 5 bases, and 15 bases had no gene match. The DNA of the CDR3 is TGCAGCGTTCCCGGGACAGGGAGGAGAGTAGGGGAGCAGTACTTC. As protein: CSVPGTGRRVGEQYF.

The chain uses TRBV12-3 or TRBV12-4 and TRBJ1-1; D gene uncertain. Deletions cut 6 bases from V and 0 bases from J, with 17 bases between. The CDR3 extends over 16 amino acids. The CDR3 DNA follows: TGTGCCAGCAGCCATGGAACCCAACTGGTGAACACTGAAGCTTTCTTT. Translating it yields CASSHGTQLVNTEAFF.

V usage is TRBV7-8 and J usage is TRBJ1-1; D may be TRBD1 (6 bases). The germline gives CDR1 SGHVS, CDR2 FQNEAQ. Trimming shortened V by 4 bases and J by 4 bases, and 13 bases separated the two germline ends. The CDR3 runs to 14 residues. CDR3 residues: CASSSGRQVTEAFF. CDR3 sequence (DNA): TGTGCCAGCAGCTCCGGAAGACAGGTCACTGAAGCTTTCTTT.

The chain recombines TRBV10-3 with TRBJ2-1; TRBD1 agrees at 9 bases. The CDR3 is 14 amino acids. Per germline, CDR1 ENHRY and CDR2 SYGVKD. The V segment lost 9 bases and the J segment 8 bases; nucleotides outside the gene matches: 11. CDR3 coding DNA: TGTGCCATAGCAACGGGACAGGGTGTCGATGAGCAGTTCTTC. Protein: CAIATGQGVDEQFF.

This clonotype appeared a few times. The V gene is TRBV20-1, the J gene TRBJ2-7; D is unresolved. CDR3 size: 12 residues. The germline V gene has CDR1 DFQATT and CDR2 SNEGSKA (reference sequence). V lost 0 bases and J 11 bases, leaving 14 bases between the germline ends. The CDR3 loop is CSARDYRAAEYF. For the CDR3, the DNA is TGCAGTGCTAGAGATTATCGGGCTGCTGAGTACTTC.

The CDR3 is CASSQDRGPSSYEQYF. For the CDR3, the DNA is TGCGCCAGCAGCCAAGATAGGGGCCCCAGCTCCTACGAGCAGTACTTC. The rearrangement links TRBV4-3 to TRBJ2-7, with a tentative D call TRBD1 (5 bases). Germline loops: CDR1 LGHNA, CDR2 YSLEER. Trimming stripped 0 bases from V and 0 bases from J, with 12 bases between. The CDR3 covers 16 residues.

The rearrangement joins TRBV27 to TRBJ2-3; TRBD2 matches at 8 bases. Germline V CDR1 and CDR2: MNHEY, SMNVEV (reference sequence). Trimming at V came to 6 bases and at J to 2 bases, leaving 10 bases not matched to a gene. The CDR3 contains 16 residues. The CDR3, as DNA: TGTGCCAGCAGGGCACCGGGACTAGTCATCACAGATACGCAGTATTTT. This translates into CASRAPGLVITDTQYF.

This clonotype was observed a few times. The rearrangement links TRBV7-3 to TRBJ2-1; 10 bases are shared with TRBD2. V trimming: 8 bases; J trimming: 1 base; junction bases outside the gene matches: 14. The germline V gene encodes CDR1 SGHTA and CDR2 FQGTGA. CDR3 length equals 18 residues. CDR3 in DNA: TGTGCCAGCTCAGGCCTAGCGGGAGCCGACGGTTCCTACAATGAGCAGTTCTTC. Protein product: CASSGLAGADGSYNEQFF.

In its sample, this clonotype was seen a few times. The chain uses TRBV7-9 and TRBJ1-4; TRBD1 aligns across 7 bases. Germline CDR1 is SEHNR and CDR2 is FQNEAQ (reference sequence). The CDR3 is made up of 15 amino acids. The ends lost 5 bases at V and 4 bases at J; junction bases unmatched: 7. The CDR3 coding sequence is TGTGCCAGCAGCCCCGGGACAGCATATAATGAAAAACTGTTTTTT. Its translation: CASSPGTAYNEKLFF. Supplemented by reference TRBV7-9 and TRBJ1-4, the full variable domain reads DTGVSQNPRHKITKRGQNVTFRCDPISEHNRLYWYRQTLGQGPEFLTYFQNEAQLEKSRLLSDRFSAERPKGSFSTLEIQRTEQGDSAMYLCASSPGTAYNEKLFFGSGTQLSVL.

In this sample, this clonotype turned up many times. The J gene is TRBJ2-7, the V gene TRBV25-1; TRBD2 agrees at 12 bases. Losses at the gene ends were 1 base for V and 2 bases for J; bases not matched to a gene: 6. Germline V CDR1 and CDR2: MGHDK, SYGVNS. This CDR3 contains 17 residues. CDR3 nucleotide sequence: TGTGCCAGCAGTGAATCCCTCGGACTAGCGGGACCCTACGAGCAGTACTTC. It is translated as CASSESLGLAGPYEQYF.

This clonotype showed up many times. The chain couples TRBV12-3 or TRBV12-4 to TRBJ1-5, with no clear D. The germline V and J ends were trimmed by 5 bases and 0 bases, with 8 bases remaining between them. The length of the CDR3 is 14 residues. CDR3 bases: TGTGCCAGCAGTCGTCAGCGTAGCAATCAGCCCCAGCATTTT. Its translation is CASSRQRSNQPQHF.

V gene TRBV12-5 combines with J gene TRBJ2-2; no reliable D call. Germline CDR1 reads LGHNT; CDR2 reads FRNRAP. Trimming stripped 4 bases from V and 0 bases from J, with 3 bases between. The CDR3 is 13 amino acids. CDR3 sequence: CASGSSNTGELFF. Here the CDR3 DNA reads TGTGCTAGTGGTTCGTCGAACACCGGGGAGCTGTTTTTT.

V usage is TRBV7-3 and J usage is TRBJ2-7; D is ambiguous. Trimming took off 5 bases at V and 5 bases at J, with 13 bases between the two ends. The CDR3 has 13 amino acids. Per germline, CDR1 SGHTA and CDR2 FQGTGA. Here the CDR3 reads CASSPPASHEQYF. The CDR3 nucleotides are TGTGCCAGCAGCCCCCCGGCGAGCCACGAGCAGTACTTC.

The chain recombines TRBV30 with TRBJ2-7; the D gene could be TRBD1 or TRBD2 (5 bases each). Germline CDR1 is GTSNPN and CDR2 is SVGIG (reference sequence). V shed 2 bases and J shed 5 bases, with 16 bases lying between them. The CDR3 totals 14 residues. DNA for the CDR3: TGTGCCTGGAGTCCAACCGGGACCTTAAACGAGCAGTACTTC. It is translated as CAWSPTGTLNEQYF.

V is TRBV10-3 and J is TRBJ2-7; the D gene is possibly TRBD1 (6 bases). V was cut by 5 bases and J by 1 base, with 9 bases left in between. Germline-derived CDR1 and CDR2 are ENHRY and SYGVKD. The CDR3 runs to 13 residues. As DNA, the CDR3 is TGTGCCATCAGTCCGGGACATTCCTACGAGCAGTACTTC. Protein product: CAISPGHSYEQYF.

V is TRBV6-2 or TRBV6-3 and J is TRBJ2-2, with 7 bases that match TRBD1. Germline V CDR1 and CDR2: MNHEY, SVGEGT. V lost 10 bases and J lost 2; bases outside the gene matches: 4. The CDR3 is made up of 13 amino acids. CDR3 amino acids: CANRDSNTGELFF. CDR3 nucleotide sequence: TGTGCCAACCGGGACAGCAACACCGGGGAGCTGTTTTTT.

This clonotype has a count of ten or more. The chain recombines TRBV7-9 with TRBJ2-7, with a tentative D call TRBD1 (6 bases). V was clipped by 5 bases and J by 0 bases, with 17 bases between them. The CDR3 sequence is 16 residues long. Germline assignment: CDR1 SEHNR and CDR2 FQNEAQ (reference sequence). CDR3 in amino acids: CASSPVLGGNSYEQYF. The CDR3 DNA sequence: TGTGCCAGCAGCCCGGTGCTAGGGGGAAACTCCTACGAGCAGTACTTC.